This T cell receptor (beta chain) was sequenced in a study of blood T cell repertoires in COVID-19. Across the study: The analysed material was cDNA or gDNA that came from T cells, B-cell-depleted T cells, or PBMCs.

The CDR3 loop spans 13 amino acids. The germline CDR1 and CDR2 sequences are KGHDR and SFDVKD. Trimming pared 7 bases from V and 8 bases from J, leaving 14 bases between. Authors' analysis steps: Amplification of reference gene primers provided the estimated nucleated cell counts. Clones were sequenced by immunoSEQ multiplex PCR, and TCRdb holds only the in-frame ones, with some missing. The DNA gave D and trimming, while V, J and clone size come from that table. The table has about 180,000 clones, 65% to 90% seen once. This TCR was sampled from a man aged 45-60 years with active or convalescent COVID-19. The V gene is TRBV24-1, the J gene TRBJ2-1, with D unresolved. The specimen was peripheral blood. The CDR3 DNA is TGTGCCACCAGCTCCGAGGTGGTCGATGAGCAGTTCTTC. Translated, it gives CATSSEVVDEQFF.